Detailed here is one T cell receptor beta chain. TCRdb's table, derived via immunoSEQ multiplex PCR, lists solely in-frame clones and lacks some. The sample includes some 110,000 clones, 86% of them seen just once. The data belong to a study of T cell responses to AZD1222 COVID-19 vaccine. The length of the CDR3 is 15 residues. Trimming took 8 bases from V and 9 from J, leaving 20 bases between them. Germline V gene data show CDR1 as MNHEY and CDR2 as SMNVEV (reference sequence). This sample comprised peripheral blood, obtained 28 days after the second AZD1222 dose. J is TRBJ1-6 and V is TRBV27; no reliable D call. This receptor was taken from an adult who received the AZD1222 COVID-19 vaccine. CDR3 amino acids: CASSPSETNSSPLHF. CDR3 DNA: TGTGCCAGCTCCCCTTCCGAGACGAATAGTTCACCCCTCCACTTT.